The 18 T cell receptor beta chains reported below all come from one sample, sequenced in a study of T cells in Graves' hyperthyroidism and ophthalmopathy. RNA transcripts yielded amplified TCR beta CDR3 regions. HTBI primers were the set used in a first-round RT-PCR of the TCR CDR3. TCRdb called the multiplex PCR reads again in MiXCR, with one record for every CDR3 protein. The sample consists of 600,000 to 700,000 distinct CDR3 sequences, approximately 15% of them appearing once. Sequenced sample: blood. These TCRs come from a woman between 40 and 55 years old with Graves' ophthalmopathy.

Many counts were recorded for this clonotype. CDR3 bases: TGTGCCAGCAGCTGGGAGGGGGTCGGCGAGACCCAGTACTTC. It is translated as CASSWEGVGETQYF. The V call is TRBV6-5, the J call TRBJ2-5; D is possibly TRBD2 (7 bases). The CDR3 runs to 14 residues. CDR1 MNHEY and CDR2 SVGAGI come from the germline V gene. Trimming shortened V by 6 bases and J by 5 bases, and 16 bases separated the two germline ends.

At least ten counts were recorded for this clonotype. The chain carries TRBV29-1 and TRBJ2-5, with unresolved D. Germline CDR1 SQVTM, CDR2 ANQGSEA. The CDR3 spans 12 residues. V was pared by 4 bases and J by 5 bases, with 11 bases between. The CDR3 loop reads CSVVRLAETQYF. CDR3 sequence (DNA): TGCAGCGTTGTCAGGTTGGCGGAGACCCAGTACTTC.

This clonotype was detected ten times or more. The CDR3 protein is CASSRQNIQYF. The CDR3 coding sequence is TGTGCCAGCAGTAGACAAAACATTCAGTACTTC. The chain couples TRBV28 to TRBJ2-4; D remains ambiguous. CDR1 is MDHEN and CDR2 is SYDVKM in the germline V gene. Trimming removed 5 bases at V and 5 bases at J, with 4 bases between. The CDR3 runs 11 residues. Filled out from reference TRBV28 and TRBJ2-4, the complete variable domain reads DVKVTQSSRYLVKRTGEKVFLECVQDMDHENMFWYRQDPGLGLRLIYFSYDVKMKEKGDIPEGYSVSREKKERFSLILESASTNQTSMYLCASSRQNIQYFGAGTRLSVL.

This clonotype was recorded many times. The chain joins TRBV5-1 to TRBJ1-3; a possible D gene is TRBD1 (6 bases). The CDR3 spans 14 residues. Trimming cost V 4 bases and J 3 bases, with 11 bases left between them. CDR1 and CDR2 (germline): SGHRS, YFSETQ. CDR3 in DNA: TGCGCCAGCAGCCCCCAAGGGGGTGGAAACACCATATATTTT. Translating it yields CASSPQGGGNTIYF.

In this sample, this clonotype turned up many times. This chain connects TRBV19 to TRBJ2-7; D perhaps matches TRBD2 (5 bases). CDR1 and CDR2 from the germline V gene are LNHDA and SQIVND (reference sequence). V lost 5 bases and J 7 bases, leaving 15 bases between the germline ends. CDR3 size: 13 residues. The DNA for the CDR3 is TGTGCCAGTAGTCCCCACGGACCGGGAGAGCAGTACTTC. This encodes CASSPHGPGEQYF.

This clonotype was detected ten times or more. This rearrangement joins TRBV9 to TRBJ2-7; 8 bases align to TRBD1. V was clipped by 0 bases and J by 0 bases; unmatched bases: 2. Germline CDR1 is SGDLS and CDR2 is YYNGEE. The CDR3 contains 15 residues. DNA of the CDR3: TGTGCCAGCAGCGTAGGGGACAGGCCCTCCTACGAGCAGTACTTC. Translation gives CASSVGDRPSYEQYF. Complete variable domain (other parts from reference TRBV9 and TRBJ2-7): DSGVTQTPKHLITATGQRVTLRCSPRSGDLSVYWYQQSLDQGLQFLIQYYNGEERAKGNILERFSAQQFPDLHSELNLSSLELGDSALYFCASSVGDRPSYEQYFGPGTRLTVT.

This clonotype was recorded at least ten times. V and J are TRBV6-4 and TRBJ1-1, with D possibly matching TRBD1 (6 bases). This CDR3 region has 16 residues. The germline gives CDR1 MRHNA, CDR2 SNTAGT. V was clipped by 1 base and J by 3 bases, with 15 bases between them. This CDR3 is CASSDWGGVVDTEAFF. The CDR3 DNA sequence: TGTGCCAGCAGTGACTGGGGGGGCGTAGTGGACACTGAAGCTTTCTTT.

This clonotype was observed at least ten times. This chain links TRBV7-6 with TRBJ2-2, with 7 bases that match TRBD2. V lost 1 base, J lost 1 base, and 3 bases stayed unmatched. The CDR3 consists of 16 residues. Germline V lookup: CDR1 SGHVS, CDR2 FNYEAQ. CDR3 coding DNA: TGTGCCAGCAGCTTAGTGGCTAGCGGGAACACCGGGGAGCTGTTTTTT. Translation gives CASSLVASGNTGELFF.

This clonotype was observed at least ten times. The CDR3 loop reads CASSSVENPYEQYF. The CDR3 nucleotides are TGTGCCAGCAGTTCGGTTGAAAATCCCTACGAGCAGTACTTC. The chain combines TRBV27 with TRBJ2-7; D gene ambiguous. From germline, CDR1 is MNHEY and CDR2 SMNVEV (reference sequence). The V and J ends lost 4 bases and 2 bases respectively, with 12 bases between them. The CDR3 has 14 residues.

This clonotype has more than one count but fewer than ten. The rearrangement joins TRBV11-1 to TRBJ2-7; 13 nucleotides line up with TRBD2. Germline V gene data show CDR1 as SGHAT and CDR2 as FQDESV (reference sequence). The CDR3 sequence is 17 residues long. Losses at the gene ends were 5 bases for V and 0 bases for J; bases not matched to a gene: 7. The CDR3 region is CASSHGLAGAPSYEQYF. Written as DNA, the CDR3 is TGTGCCAGCAGCCACGGACTAGCGGGAGCCCCCTCCTACGAGCAGTACTTC. Using reference TRBV11-1 and TRBJ2-7 for the parts outside the CDR3, the full variable domain is EAEVAQSPRYKITEKSQAVAFWCDPISGHATLYWYRQILGQGPELLVQFQDESVVDDSQLPKDRFSAERLKGVDSTLKIQPAELGDSAMYLCASSHGLAGAPSYEQYFGPGTRLTVT.

This clonotype has at least ten counts. The rearrangement joins TRBV30 to TRBJ2-5, with TRBD1 matching 8 bases. The germline gives CDR1 GTSNPN, CDR2 SVGIG (reference sequence). V gave up 4 bases and J gave up 7 bases; unmatched junction bases: 17. This CDR3 has 16 amino acids. The CDR3 coding sequence is TGTGCCTGGAACCGGTACGAGACAGGGGTTGCGGGGACCCAGTACTTC. Translated, it gives CAWNRYETGVAGTQYF.

The CDR3 DNA is TGTGCCAGCAGCCAAGACGCTGGACTGGGGTACGAGCAGTACTTC. This codes for CASSQDAGLGYEQYF. The gene calls are TRBV4-2 and TRBJ2-7; a possible D gene is TRBD2 (5 bases). CDR3 length equals 15 residues. The germline V gene has CDR1 LGHNA and CDR2 YNFKEQ. V was pared by 0 bases and J by 4 bases, with 13 bases between.

In its sample, this clonotype was seen many times. V and J are TRBV11-1 and TRBJ2-7, with 9 bases that match TRBD2. CDR3 length equals 17 residues. Germline CDR1 reads SGHAT; CDR2 reads FQDESV (reference sequence). J was trimmed by 2 bases and V by 5 bases; bases with no gene match: 13. The CDR3 nucleotides read TGTGCCAGCAGCCCCGGTGATGCCGGGACTAGCACCTACGAGCAGTACTTC. Its protein is CASSPGDAGTSTYEQYF.

V and J are TRBV3-1 and TRBJ1-5; a weak D match, TRBD1 (5 bases). CDR1 and CDR2 (germline): LGHDT, YNNKEL (reference sequence). V was trimmed by 1 base and J by 8 bases, leaving 15 bases between them. The CDR3 consists of 15 residues. The CDR3 reads CASSQGRQGREPQHF. The CDR3 DNA is TGTGCCAGCAGCCAAGGTCGGCAGGGCCGAGAGCCCCAGCATTTT.

The sample holds many counts of this clonotype. The V call is TRBV19, the J call TRBJ2-7; D remains ambiguous. V dropped 7 bases and J dropped 1 base, with 8 bases sitting between them. The CDR3 is 12 residues long. Germline CDR1 and CDR2: LNHDA and SQIVND (reference sequence). The CDR3: CASTASSYEQYF. CDR3 sequence (DNA): TGTGCCAGTACCGCTTCTTCCTACGAGCAGTACTTC. Variable domain in full (rest from reference TRBV19 and TRBJ2-7): DGGITQSPKYLFRKEGQNVTLSCEQNLNHDAMYWYRQDPGQGLRLIYYSQIVNDFQKGDIAEGYSVSREKKESFPLTVTSAQKNPTAFYLCASTASSYEQYFGPGTRLTVT.

There are many counts of this clonotype. CDR3 coding DNA: TGTGCCAGCAGCTCAGGTGGTGGGGACGAAGCTTTCTTT. This encodes CASSSGGGDEAFF. This chain uses TRBV7-9 with TRBJ1-1; a possible D gene is TRBD1 (5 bases). The CDR3 runs to 13 residues. The ends were cut back, 4 bases at V and 8 bases at J, with 14 bases in the middle. Germline V gene lookup returns CDR1 SEHNR and CDR2 FQNEAQ (reference sequence).

This clonotype was counted between two and nine times. The rearrangement joins TRBV19 to TRBJ1-2; D unclear. V dropped 1 base and J dropped 6 bases, with 9 bases sitting between them. The CDR3 contains 13 residues. Germline assignment: CDR1 LNHDA and CDR2 SQIVND (reference sequence). The CDR3 is CASSIVQLDGYTF. The CDR3 coding sequence is TGTGCCAGTAGTATAGTACAGCTCGATGGCTACACCTTC.

The sample holds many counts of this clonotype. This rearrangement joins TRBV27 to TRBJ2-7; D gene unclear. Trimming pared 7 bases from V and 0 bases from J, leaving 16 bases between. The CDR3 covers 15 residues. From germline, CDR1 is MNHEY and CDR2 SMNVEV (reference sequence). This CDR3 is CASTRSPFSSYEQYF. DNA of the CDR3: TGTGCCAGCACCCGGTCCCCTTTTAGCTCCTACGAGCAGTACTTC.